These T cell receptor beta chains were read from a single sample in a study of response to subunit inactivated influenza vaccine. TCRdb itself ran the RT-PCR reads through MiXCR, one entry per CDR3 protein. Among about 520,000 distinct CDR3 sequences listed, approximately 7.8% were seen once. Source: PBMCs from blood, taken less than 30 months after vaccination. Receptor source: a man aged 50 to 69 who received an inactivated influenza vaccine. The CDR3 runs from the conserved cysteine through the conserved F or W. A D gene is named only where the DNA matches it firmly. Clone size is not always given. Where it is, it says once, few, many or a class for expanded clones.

v_call	d_call	j_call	clone_size	cdr3_aa	cdr3_nt
TRBV20-1	NA	TRBJ2-1	many	CSAKTGQYNEQFF	TGCAGTGCCAAAACTGGACAGTACAATGAGCAGTTCTTC
TRBV29-1	NA	TRBJ2-7	NA	CSVLTDLGLEQYF	TGCAGCGTTCTGACAGACCTGGGTCTCGAGCAGTACTTC
TRBV10-3	NA	TRBJ2-5	NA	CAISEGLGETQYF	TGTGCCATCAGTGAAGGGCTGGGGGAGACCCAGTACTTC
TRBV2	TRBD1	TRBJ1-6	few	CASSERGQGSSPLHF	TGTGCCAGCAGTGAACGGGGACAGGGATCATCACCCCTCCACTTT
TRBV5-1	NA	TRBJ1-1	few	CASSPLSTKNTEAFF	TGCGCCAGCAGCCCTTTATCGACAAAGAACACTGAAGCTTTCTTT
TRBV20-1	TRBD2	TRBJ2-1	few	CSARTGGGSSYNEQFF	TGCAGTGCTAGAACCGGGGGGGGAAGCTCCTACAATGAGCAGTTCTTC
TRBV5-5	NA	TRBJ1-5	many	CASSRPGPNQPQHF	TGTGCCAGCAGCCGGCCGGGTCCAAATCAGCCCCAGCATTTT
TRBV27	NA	TRBJ2-1	many	CASSFVRGEEQFF	TGTGCCAGCAGTTTCGTTCGGGGAGAAGAGCAGTTCTTC
TRBV5-1	NA	TRBJ2-2	many	CASSLVYTGELFF	TGCGCCAGCAGCTTGGTTTATACCGGGGAGCTGTTTTTT
TRBV2	NA	TRBJ2-1	few	CASRKADRTPNEQFF	TGTGCCAGCAGGAAGGCCGACAGAACCCCCAATGAGCAGTTCTTC
TRBV20-1	TRBD2	TRBJ2-5	once	CSAPGTSAYQETQYF	TGCAGTGCCCCCGGGACTAGCGCCTACCAAGAGACCCAGTACTTC
TRBV9	TRBD1	TRBJ1-2	few	CASSPPGTGDDYGYTF	TGTGCCAGCAGCCCACCGGGGACAGGGGACGACTATGGCTACACCTTC
TRBV7-8	NA	TRBJ1-2	NA	CASSLQGGLGYGYTF	TGTGCCAGCAGCTTACAGGGAGGGCTCGGCTATGGCTACACCTTC
TRBV29-1	TRBD1	TRBJ1-1	few	CSVGGGQAGMNTEAFF	TGCAGCGTTGGAGGAGGACAGGCCGGAATGAACACTGAAGCTTTCTTT
TRBV20-1	TRBD2	TRBJ2-3	few	CSAPAAGGPTDTQYF	TGCAGTGCCCCAGCTGCGGGGGGGCCCACAGATACGCAGTATTTT
TRBV7-8	TRBD2	TRBJ2-1	few	CASSFSSGGYNEQFF	TGTGCCAGCAGCTTCAGTAGCGGGGGTTACAATGAGCAGTTCTTC
TRBV11-1	TRBD2	TRBJ2-3	few	CASSLGLAGRTSTDTQYF	TGTGCCAGCAGCCTGGGACTAGCGGGGCGAACTAGCACAGATACGCAGTATTTT
TRBV20-1	TRBD1	TRBJ2-7	many	CSANNRGHYEQYF	TGCAGTGCTAACAACAGGGGGCACTACGAGCAGTACTTC
TRBV29-1	TRBD1	TRBJ1-5	few	CSPFLDQRDRVNQPQHF	TGCAGCCCGTTCCTGGACCAACGGGACAGGGTAAATCAGCCCCAGCATTTT
TRBV5-1	NA	TRBJ1-6	few	CASSSSAGHLHF	TGCGCCAGCAGCTCCAGTGCAGGGCACCTCCACTTT
TRBV4-3	NA	TRBJ2-7	many	CASSQAEGDYEQYF	TGCGCCAGCAGCCAAGCTGAAGGTGACTACGAGCAGTACTTC
TRBV12-3/TRBV12-4	TRBD1	TRBJ1-6	many	CASSMGQSNSPLHF	TGTGCCAGCAGTATGGGACAGTCTAATTCACCCCTCCACTTT
TRBV25-1	NA	TRBJ2-7	few	CASSEVYEQYF	TGTGCCAGCAGTGAAGTGTACGAGCAGTACTTC
TRBV7-9	TRBD1	TRBJ2-7	few	CASSFGTQGTEQYF	TGTGCCAGCAGCTTTGGGACACAGGGGACCGAGCAGTACTTC
TRBV10-2	NA	TRBJ2-6	many	CASSGRGIGANVLTF	TGCGCCAGCAGTGGACGGGGAATTGGGGCCAACGTCCTGACTTTC
TRBV20-1	NA	TRBJ2-7	many	CSASTDSPSREQYF	TGCAGTGCTAGTACTGACTCGCCCTCCCGCGAGCAGTACTTC
TRBV24-1	NA	TRBJ2-3	few	CATSAPGAGTASDTQYF	TGTGCCACCAGTGCCCCCGGTGCAGGGACCGCGTCCGATACGCAGTATTTT
TRBV6-2/TRBV6-3	TRBD1	TRBJ2-7	few	CASRRDRGQTYEQYF	TGTGCCAGCAGACGCGACAGGGGGCAGACCTACGAGCAGTACTTC
TRBV3-1	TRBD2	TRBJ2-5	many	CASSPPGGQTQYF	TGTGCCAGCAGCCCGCCGGGAGGGCAGACCCAGTACTTC
TRBV2	TRBD1	TRBJ2-7	few	CASLAWRQGSYEQYF	TGTGCCAGCCTTGCCTGGAGACAGGGGAGCTACGAGCAGTACTTC
TRBV7-2	NA	TRBJ2-7	few	CASSLVDSQQQYF	TGTGCCAGCAGCTTAGTGGACAGCCAACAGCAGTACTTC
TRBV28	NA	TRBJ1-2	many	CASGPGRGYTF	TGTGCCAGCGGCCCGGGACGTGGCTACACCTTC
TRBV12-3/TRBV12-4	NA	TRBJ1-5	few	CASSFGPSNQPQHF	TGTGCCAGCAGTTTTGGTCCGTCCAATCAGCCCCAGCATTTT
TRBV11-2	NA	TRBJ2-3	few	CASSLAHPTDTQYF	TGTGCCAGCAGCTTAGCTCATCCCACAGATACGCAGTATTTT
TRBV6-5	NA	TRBJ2-7	few	CASSYRALALSYEQYF	TGTGCCAGCAGTTATCGAGCACTAGCCCTCTCCTACGAGCAGTACTTC